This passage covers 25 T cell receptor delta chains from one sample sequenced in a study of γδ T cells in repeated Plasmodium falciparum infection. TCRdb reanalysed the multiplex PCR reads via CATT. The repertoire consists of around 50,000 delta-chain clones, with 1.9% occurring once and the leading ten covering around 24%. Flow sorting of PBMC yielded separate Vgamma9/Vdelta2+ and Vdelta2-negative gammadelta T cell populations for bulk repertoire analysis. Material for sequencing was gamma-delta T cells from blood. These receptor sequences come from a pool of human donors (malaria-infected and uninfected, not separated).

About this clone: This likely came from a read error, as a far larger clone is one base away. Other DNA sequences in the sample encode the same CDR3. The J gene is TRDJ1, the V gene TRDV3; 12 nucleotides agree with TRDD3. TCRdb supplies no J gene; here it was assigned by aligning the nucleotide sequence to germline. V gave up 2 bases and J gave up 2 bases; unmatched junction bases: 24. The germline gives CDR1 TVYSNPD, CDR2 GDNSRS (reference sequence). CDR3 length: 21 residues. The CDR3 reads CAFPIPPKAGGYGKYTDKLIF. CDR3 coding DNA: TGTGCCTTTCCGATCCCTCCTAAAGCTGGGGGATACGGAAAGTATACCGATAAACTCATCTTT.

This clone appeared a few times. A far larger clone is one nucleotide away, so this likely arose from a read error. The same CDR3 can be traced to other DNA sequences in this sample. The CDR3 DNA follows: TGTGCTTATAGGAGCGCGAGACGTTGGGACCCTTTACTGGGAGATACTTGGTCGGCCGATAAACTCATCTTT. Its translation is CAYRSARRWDPLLGDTWSADKLIF. The chain couples TRAV38-2/DV8 to TRDJ1; maybe TRDD3 (6 bases). Trimming took 0 bases from V and 3 from J, leaving 39 bases between them. The V gene's germline CDR1 is TSESDYY and CDR2 QEAYKQQN. The CDR3 spans 24 residues.

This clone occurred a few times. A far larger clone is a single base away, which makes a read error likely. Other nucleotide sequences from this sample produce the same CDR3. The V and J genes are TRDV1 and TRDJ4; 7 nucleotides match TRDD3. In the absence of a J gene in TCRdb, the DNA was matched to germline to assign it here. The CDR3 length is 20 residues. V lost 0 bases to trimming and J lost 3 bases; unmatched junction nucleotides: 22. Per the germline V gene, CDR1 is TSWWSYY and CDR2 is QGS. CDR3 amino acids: CALGELRIYLGYASRGPLIF. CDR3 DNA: TGTGCTCTTGGGGAACTAAGAATCTATCTAGGATACGCTAGTAGGGGACCCCTGATCTTT.

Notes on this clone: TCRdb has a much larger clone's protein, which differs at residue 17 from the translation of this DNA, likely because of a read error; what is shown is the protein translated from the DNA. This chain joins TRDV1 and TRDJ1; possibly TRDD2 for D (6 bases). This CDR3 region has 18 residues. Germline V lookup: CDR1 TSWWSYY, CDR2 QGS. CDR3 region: CALGEHVSYPWPTDKLTF. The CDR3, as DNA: TGTGCTCTTGGGGAACACGTATCCTACCCTTGGCCCACCGATAAACTCACCTTT.

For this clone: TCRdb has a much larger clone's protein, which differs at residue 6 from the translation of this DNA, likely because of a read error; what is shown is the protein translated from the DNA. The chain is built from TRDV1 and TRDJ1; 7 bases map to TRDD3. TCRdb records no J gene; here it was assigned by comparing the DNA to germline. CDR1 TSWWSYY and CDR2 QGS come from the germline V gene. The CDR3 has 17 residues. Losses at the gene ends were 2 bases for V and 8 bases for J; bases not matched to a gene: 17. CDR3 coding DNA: TGTGCTCTTGGGGAATCAACTCATCCCTCTGGGGGCCAAAAACTCATCTTT. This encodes CALGESTHPSGGQKLIF.

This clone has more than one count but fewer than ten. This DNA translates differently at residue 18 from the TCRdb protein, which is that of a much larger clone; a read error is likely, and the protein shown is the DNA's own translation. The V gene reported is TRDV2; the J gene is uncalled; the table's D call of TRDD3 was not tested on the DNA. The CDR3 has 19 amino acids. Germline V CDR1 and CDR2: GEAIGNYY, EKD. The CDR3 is CACDTVTGGYQLHADKLTF. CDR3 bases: TGTGCCTGTGACACGGTTACTGGGGGATACCAACTACACGCCGATAAACTCACCTTT.

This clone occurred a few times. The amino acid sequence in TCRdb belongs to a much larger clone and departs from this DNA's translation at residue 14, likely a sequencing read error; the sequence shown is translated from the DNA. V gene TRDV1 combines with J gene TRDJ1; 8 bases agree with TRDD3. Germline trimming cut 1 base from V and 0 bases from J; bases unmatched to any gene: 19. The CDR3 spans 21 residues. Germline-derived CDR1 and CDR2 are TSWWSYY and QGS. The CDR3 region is CALGEHFAKNWGVPYTDKLIF. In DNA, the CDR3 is TGTGCTCTTGGGGAACATTTCGCGAAAAACTGGGGGGTACCCTACACCGATAAACTCATCTTT.

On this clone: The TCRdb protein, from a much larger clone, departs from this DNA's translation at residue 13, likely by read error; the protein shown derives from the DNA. The CDR3 sequence is CACDLLGDRYTDRLIF. CDR3 bases: TGTGCCTGTGACTTACTGGGGGATAGGTACACCGATAGACTCATCTTT. The rearrangement links TRDV2 to TRDJ1, with 11 bases lining up with TRDD3. Germline-derived CDR1 and CDR2 are GEAIGNYY and EKD. This CDR3 contains 16 residues.

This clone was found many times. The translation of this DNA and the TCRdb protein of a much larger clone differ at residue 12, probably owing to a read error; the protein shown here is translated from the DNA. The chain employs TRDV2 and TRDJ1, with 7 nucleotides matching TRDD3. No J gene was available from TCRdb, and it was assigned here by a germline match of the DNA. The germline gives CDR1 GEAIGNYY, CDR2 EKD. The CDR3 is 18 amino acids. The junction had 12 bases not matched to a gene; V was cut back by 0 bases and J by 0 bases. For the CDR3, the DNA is TGTGCCTGTGACACCCTAAGTACTGGGGAACAGAACACCGATAAACTCATCTTT. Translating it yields CACDTLSTGEQNTDKLIF.

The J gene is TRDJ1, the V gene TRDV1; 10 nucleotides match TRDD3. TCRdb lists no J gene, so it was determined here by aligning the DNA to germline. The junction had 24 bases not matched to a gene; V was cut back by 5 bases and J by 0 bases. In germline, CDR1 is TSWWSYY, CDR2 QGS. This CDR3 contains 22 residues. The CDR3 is CALGPALFLGLLGDLYTDKLIF. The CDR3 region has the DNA TGTGCTCTTGGGCCCGCTCTCTTCCTCGGACTACTGGGGGATCTCTACACCGATAAACTCATCTTT.

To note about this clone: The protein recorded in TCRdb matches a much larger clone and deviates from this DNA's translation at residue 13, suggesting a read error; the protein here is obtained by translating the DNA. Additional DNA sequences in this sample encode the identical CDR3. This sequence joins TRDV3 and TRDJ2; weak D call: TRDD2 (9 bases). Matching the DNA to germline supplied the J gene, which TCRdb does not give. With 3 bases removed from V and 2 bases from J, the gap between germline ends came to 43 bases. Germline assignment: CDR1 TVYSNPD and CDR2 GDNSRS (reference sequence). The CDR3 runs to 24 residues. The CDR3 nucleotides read TGTGCCTTCCCTACCTTACCTTCCTACAAACAAAGGAGGGGGATAATGTCCTTGACAGCACAACTCTTCTTT. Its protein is CAFPTLPSYKQRRGIMSLTAQLFF.

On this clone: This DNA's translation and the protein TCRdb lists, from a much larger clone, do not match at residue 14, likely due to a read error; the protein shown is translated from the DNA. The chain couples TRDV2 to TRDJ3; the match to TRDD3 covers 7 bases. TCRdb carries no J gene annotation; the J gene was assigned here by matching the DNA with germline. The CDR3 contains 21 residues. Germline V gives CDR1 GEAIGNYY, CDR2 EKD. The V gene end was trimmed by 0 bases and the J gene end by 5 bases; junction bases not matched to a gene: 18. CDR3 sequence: CACDTSMGTGVGPRDTRQMFF. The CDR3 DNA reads TGTGCCTGTGACACCTCCATGGGCACTGGGGTCGGCCCCCGGGACACCCGACAGATGTTTTTC.

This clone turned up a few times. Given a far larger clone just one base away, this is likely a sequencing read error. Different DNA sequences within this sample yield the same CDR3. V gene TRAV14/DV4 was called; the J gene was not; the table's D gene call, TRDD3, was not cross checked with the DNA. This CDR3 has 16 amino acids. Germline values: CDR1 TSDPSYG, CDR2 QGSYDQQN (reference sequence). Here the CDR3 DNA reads TGTGCAATGAGAGAGACCCTCTGGGGGGATACCGATAAGCTCATCTTT. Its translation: CAMRETLWGDTDKLIF.

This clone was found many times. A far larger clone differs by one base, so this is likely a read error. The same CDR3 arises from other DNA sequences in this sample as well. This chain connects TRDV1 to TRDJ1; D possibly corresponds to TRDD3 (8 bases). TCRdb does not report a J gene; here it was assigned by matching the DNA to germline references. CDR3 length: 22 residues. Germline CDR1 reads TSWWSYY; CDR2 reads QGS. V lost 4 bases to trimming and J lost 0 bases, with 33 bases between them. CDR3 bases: TGTGCTCTTGGGGTCCCCTTCCTCCGTCGGGGCTGGGGGACCCGATACACCGATAAACTCATCTTT. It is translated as CALGVPFLRRGWGTRYTDKLIF.

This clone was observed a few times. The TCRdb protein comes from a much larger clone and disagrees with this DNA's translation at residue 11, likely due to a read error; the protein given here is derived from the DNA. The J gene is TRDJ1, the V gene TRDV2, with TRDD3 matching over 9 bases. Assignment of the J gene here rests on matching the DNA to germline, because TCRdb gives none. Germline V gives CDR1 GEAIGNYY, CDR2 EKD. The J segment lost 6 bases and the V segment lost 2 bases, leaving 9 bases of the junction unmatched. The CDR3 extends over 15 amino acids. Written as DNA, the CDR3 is TGTGCCTGTGACATGTTGGGGGGGATACCCAATAAACTCATCTTT. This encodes CACDMLGGIPNKLIF.

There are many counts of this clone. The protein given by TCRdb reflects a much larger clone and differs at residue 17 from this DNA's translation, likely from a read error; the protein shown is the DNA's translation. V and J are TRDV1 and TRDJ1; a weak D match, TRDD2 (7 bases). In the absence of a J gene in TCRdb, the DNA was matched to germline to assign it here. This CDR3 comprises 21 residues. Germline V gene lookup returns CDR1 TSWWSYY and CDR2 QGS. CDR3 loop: CALGRLLPLLGIPMYTNKLIF. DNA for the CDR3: TGTGCTCTTGGGCGTCTCCTTCCTTTATTGGGGATCCCCATGTACACCAATAAACTCATCTTT.

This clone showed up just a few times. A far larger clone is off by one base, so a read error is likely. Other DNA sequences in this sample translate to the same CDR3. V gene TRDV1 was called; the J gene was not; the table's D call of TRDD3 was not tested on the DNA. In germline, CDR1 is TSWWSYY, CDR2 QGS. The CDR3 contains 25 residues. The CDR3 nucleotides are TGTGCTCTTGGGGAACCTCATTTCCTACGGGGTTCGTTACGCTGGGGAGCCTCCTACACCGATAAACTCATTTTT. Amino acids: CALGEPHFLRGSLRWGASYTDKLIF.

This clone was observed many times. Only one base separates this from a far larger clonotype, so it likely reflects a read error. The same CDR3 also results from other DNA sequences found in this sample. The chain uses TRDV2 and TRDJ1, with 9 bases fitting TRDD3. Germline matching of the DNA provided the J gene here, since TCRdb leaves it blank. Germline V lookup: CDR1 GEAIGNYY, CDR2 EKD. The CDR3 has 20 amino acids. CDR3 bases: TGTGCCTGCGACACCGAGGAAGTACGGGGATACGAGGGGGTTACCGATAAACTCATCTTT. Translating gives CACDTEEVRGYEGVTDKLIF.

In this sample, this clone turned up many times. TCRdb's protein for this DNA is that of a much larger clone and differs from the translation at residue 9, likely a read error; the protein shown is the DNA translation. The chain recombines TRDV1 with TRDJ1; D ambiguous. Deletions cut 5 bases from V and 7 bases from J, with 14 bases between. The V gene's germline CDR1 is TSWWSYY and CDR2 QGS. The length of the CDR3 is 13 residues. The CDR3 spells CALGRLRPGKLIF. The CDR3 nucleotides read TGTGCTCTTGGGCGCCTAAGGCCCGGTAAACTCATCTTT.

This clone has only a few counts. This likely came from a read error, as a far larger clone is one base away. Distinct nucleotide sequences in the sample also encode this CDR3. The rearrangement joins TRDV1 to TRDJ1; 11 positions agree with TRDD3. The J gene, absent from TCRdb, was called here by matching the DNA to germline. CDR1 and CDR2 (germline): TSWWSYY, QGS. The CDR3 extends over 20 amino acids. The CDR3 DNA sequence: TGTGCCCTTGGGGAACTATTGCCCAACTGGGGGATAGCAAGAACCGATAAACTCATCTTT. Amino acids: CALGELLPNWGIARTDKLIF.

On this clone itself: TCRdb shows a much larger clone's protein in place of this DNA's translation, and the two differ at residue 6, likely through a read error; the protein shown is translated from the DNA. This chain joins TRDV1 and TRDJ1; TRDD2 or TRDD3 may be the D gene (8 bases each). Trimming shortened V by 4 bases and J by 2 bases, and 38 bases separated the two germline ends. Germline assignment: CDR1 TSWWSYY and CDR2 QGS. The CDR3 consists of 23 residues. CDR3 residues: CALGVTPLFLRGWGRDRTDKLIF. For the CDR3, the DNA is TGTGCTCTTGGGGTCACTCCCCTCTTCCTACGTGGCTGGGGGAGAGACAGAACCGATAAACTCATCTTT.

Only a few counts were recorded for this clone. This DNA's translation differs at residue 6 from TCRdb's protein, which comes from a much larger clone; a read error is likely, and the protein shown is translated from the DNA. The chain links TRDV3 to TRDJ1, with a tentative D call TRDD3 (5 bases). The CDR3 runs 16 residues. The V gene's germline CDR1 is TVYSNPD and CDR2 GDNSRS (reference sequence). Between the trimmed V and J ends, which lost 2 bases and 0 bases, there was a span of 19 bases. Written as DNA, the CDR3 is TGTGCCTTTGATTACTTGGGGCCAGCGTACACCGATAAACTCATCTTT. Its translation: CAFDYLGPAYTDKLIF. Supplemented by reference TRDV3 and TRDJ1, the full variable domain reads CDKVTQSSPDQTVASGSEVVLLCTYDTVYSNPDLFWYRIRPDYSFQFVFYGDNSRSEGADFTQGRFSVKHILTQKAFHLVISPVRTEDSATYYCAFDYLGPAYTDKLIFGKGTRVTVEP.

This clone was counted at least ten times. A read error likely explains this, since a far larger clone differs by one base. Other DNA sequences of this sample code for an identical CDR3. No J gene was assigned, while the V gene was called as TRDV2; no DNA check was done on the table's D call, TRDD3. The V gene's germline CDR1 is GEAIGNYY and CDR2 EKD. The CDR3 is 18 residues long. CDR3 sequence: CACDPVLGDTRETDKLIF. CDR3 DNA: TGTGCCTGTGACCCGGTACTGGGGGATACAAGAGAGACCGATAAACTCATATTT.

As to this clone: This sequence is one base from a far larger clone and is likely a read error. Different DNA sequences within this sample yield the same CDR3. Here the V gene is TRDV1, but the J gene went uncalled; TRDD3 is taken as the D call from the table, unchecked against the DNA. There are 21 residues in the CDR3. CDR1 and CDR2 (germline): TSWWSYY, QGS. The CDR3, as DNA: TGTGCTCTTGGGGAACTAGGGCCAATCCCCAAGGCCTGGGTATACACCGATAAACTCATCTTC. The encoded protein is CALGELGPIPKAWVYTDKLIF.

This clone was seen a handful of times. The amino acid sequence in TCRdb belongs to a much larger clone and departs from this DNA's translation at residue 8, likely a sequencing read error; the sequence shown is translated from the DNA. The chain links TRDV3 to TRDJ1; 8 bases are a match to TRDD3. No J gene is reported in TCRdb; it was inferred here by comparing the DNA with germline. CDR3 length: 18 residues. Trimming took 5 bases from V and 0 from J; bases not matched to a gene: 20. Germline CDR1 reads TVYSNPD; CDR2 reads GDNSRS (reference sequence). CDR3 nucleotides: TGTGCCCTGGCCTTCCGGCCCCACTGGGGGGCCTACACCGATAAACTCATCTTT. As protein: CALAFRPHWGAYTDKLIF.